What follows describes a single TCR beta chain. No antigen is known for it. An end of the junction differs from the germline gene, which may be a read error. This record comes from a study of read filtering for tumor transcriptome and immune sequencing. This library used about 400 ng RNA and molecular barcoded adaptors spanning alpha/delta and beta/gamma chains. TCRdb independently ran MiXCR on the reads; one entry per CDR3 protein. The table shows 15,000 or so distinct CDR3 sequences, with 20% occurring only once. The CDR3 loop spans 14 amino acids. CDR1 MNHEY and CDR2 SVGAGI come from the germline V gene. Study-wide results and caveats: The CD138-negative fraction was mixed bone marrow immune cells, not pure T cells.

The gene calls are TRBV6-5 and TRBJ2-1, with TRBD2 as a possible D gene (5 bases). Material: a population of CD138-negative cells sorted from bone marrow. The origin of this receptor is a donor aged 40 or older with multiple myeloma. CDR3 loop: CASSLGSSYNEPFF. The CDR3 region has the DNA TGTGCCAGCAGCCTGGGGAGCTCCTACAATGAGCCGTTCTTC.